These T cell receptor beta chains were read from a single sample in a study of blood T cell repertoires in COVID-19. Profiling relied on immunoSEQ multiplex PCR, and the TCRdb table lists in-frame clones only, not all of them. Found here are roughly 140,000 clones, roughly 84% of them singletons; the top ten hold about 2%. Source material: peripheral blood. These receptor sequences come from a man between 70 and 80 years old with acute or convalescent COVID-19. The CDR3 runs from the conserved cysteine through the conserved F or W. The order of the fields is clone size, J gene, V gene, D gene, CDR3 protein, CDR3 DNA. A D gene is named only where the DNA matches it firmly. The listing skips clone size in some rows; elsewhere it reads once, few, many or a size class.

once,TRBJ2-7,TRBV5-8,.,CASSPRTGRVDEQYF,TGTGCCAGCAGCCCCCGGACAGGGAGGGTGGACGAGCAGTACTTC
.,TRBJ2-2,TRBV2,TRBD2,CASSDGGSGGGGEYTGELFF,TGTGCCAGCAGTGACGGCGGGAGCGGGGGCGGCGGGGAGTACACCGGGGAGCTGTTTTTT
.,TRBJ2-2,TRBV28,.,CASTPGGGAGGELFF,TGTGCCAGCACCCCTGGGGGGGGCGCGGGCGGGGAGCTGTTTTTT
.,TRBJ2-2,TRBV7-8,.,CASSLGRSGELFF,TGTGCCAGCAGCTTAGGTCGGTCCGGGGAGCTGTTTTTT
.,TRBJ1-2,TRBV15,TRBD1,CATSATGTGTNYGYTF,TGTGCCACCAGCGCGACCGGGACAGGAACTAACTATGGCTACACCTTC
.,TRBJ2-7,TRBV21-1,.,CASSKGPPGSSYEQYF,TGTGCCAGCAGCAAAGGCCCTCCGGGGAGCTCCTACGAGCAGTACTTC
.,TRBJ1-5,TRBV19,.,CASTRKGHNQPQHF,TGTGCCAGTACAAGGAAGGGACATAATCAGCCCCAGCATTTT
.,TRBJ1-1,TRBV14,.,CASSQLVQVFGAFF,TGTGCCAGCAGCCAATTGGTGCAGGTCTTTGGAGCTTTCTTT
.,TRBJ2-3,TRBV3-1/TRBV3-2,.,CASSQDLGFTDTQYF,TGTGCCAGCAGCCAAGATCTCGGGTTCACAGATACGCAGTATTTT
.,TRBJ1-6,TRBV28,.,CASSPQGYRNYSPLHF,TGTGCCAGCAGCCCACAGGGTTACCGCAATTATTCACCCCTCCACTTT
.,TRBJ1-6,TRBV7-3,.,CASSALGGTLHF,TGTGCCAGCAGCGCCCTGGGAGGAACCCTCCACTTT
.,TRBJ1-6,TRBV30,.,CAWSPSRDSPLHF,TGTGCCTGGAGTCCAAGCAGGGATTCACCCCTCCACTTT
.,TRBJ1-5,TRBV6-5,.,CASSYSGHQHF,TGTGCCAGCAGTTACTCTGGACACCAGCATTTT
.,TRBJ1-5,TRBV15,.,CATSRDLQGTSNQPQHF,TGTGCCACCAGCAGAGATCTGCAGGGAACGAGCAATCAGCCCCAGCATTTT
.,TRBJ2-1,TRBV12-3/TRBV12-4,.,CASSPGDYNEQFF,TGTGCCAGCAGTCCGGGGGATTACAATGAGCAGTTCTTC
.,TRBJ1-2,TRBV6-6,.,CASSYSTTENYGYTF,TGTGCCAGCAGTTACTCGACCACAGAGAACTATGGCTACACCTTC
.,TRBJ1-1,TRBV5-1,.,CASTMLGGLNTEAFF,TGCGCCAGCACGATGCTTGGTGGACTTAACACTGAAGCTTTCTTT
.,TRBJ1-1,TRBV19,.,CASSIGYPGTNTEAFF,TGTGCCAGTAGTATAGGCTATCCCGGGACTAACACTGAAGCTTTCTTT
.,TRBJ1-1,TRBV19,TRBD1,CASSSQGGNTEAFF,TGTGCCAGTAGTTCCCAGGGGGGGAACACTGAAGCTTTCTTT
.,TRBJ2-3,TRBV15,TRBD2,CATSGGLASDTQYF,TGTGCCACCAGCGGGGGACTAGCGTCAGATACGCAGTATTTT
few,TRBJ1-2,TRBV7-9,TRBD1,CASSLGDRPYGYTF,TGTGCCAGCAGCTTAGGGGACAGGCCCTATGGCTACACCTTC
.,TRBJ2-1,TRBV11-2,TRBD2,CASTLSGNNEQFF,TGTGCCAGCACACTTAGCGGGAACAATGAGCAGTTCTTC
.,TRBJ2-1,TRBV5-1,TRBD1,CASSLRTGDFVNEQFF,TGCGCCAGCAGCTTAAGGACAGGGGATTTCGTGAATGAGCAGTTCTTC
.,TRBJ1-2,TRBV24-1,.,CATSAGGPSYGYTF,TGTGCCACCAGTGCGGGGGGCCCCAGCTATGGCTACACCTTC
.,TRBJ1-5,TRBV28,TRBD1,CASSSGTGWSPQHF,TGTGCCAGCAGTTCCGGGACAGGGTGGTCGCCCCAGCATTTT
.,TRBJ1-1,TRBV2,.,CASAPRAQINTEAFF,TGTGCCAGCGCCCCCCGAGCCCAAATAAACACTGAAGCTTTCTTT
once,TRBJ2-5,TRBV5-1,TRBD1,CASSGLQGFRETQYF,TGCGCCAGCAGCGGGCTACAGGGGTTCAGAGAGACCCAGTACTTC
.,TRBJ1-4,TRBV12-3/TRBV12-4,.,CASRARGGEKLFF,TGTGCCAGCAGGGCCCGGGGGGGTGAAAAACTGTTTTTT
.,TRBJ2-7,TRBV7-9,TRBD2,CASSRPLPGGDEQYF,TGTGCCAGCAGCCGACCTTTGCCGGGAGGGGATGAGCAGTACTTC
.,TRBJ2-5,TRBV28,.,CASRRGTAVAEETQYF,TGTGCCAGCAGACGCGGGACCGCAGTTGCTGAGGAGACCCAGTACTTC
.,TRBJ2-5,TRBV19,TRBD2,CASGALLAGKETQYF,TGTGCCAGTGGGGCCCTGCTAGCGGGGAAAGAGACCCAGTACTTC
few,TRBJ1-5,TRBV19,TRBD1,CASSIVRDRGQHF,TGTGCCAGTAGTATAGTTCGGGACAGGGGACAGCATTTT
.,TRBJ2-5,TRBV7-6,.,CASSLEMHSQETQYF,TGTGCCAGCAGCTTAGAGATGCACAGCCAAGAGACCCAGTACTTC
.,TRBJ1-1,TRBV7-3,TRBD1,CASSPQGAGVAFF,TGTGCCAGCAGCCCTCAGGGGGCTGGGGTAGCTTTCTTT
few,TRBJ2-6,TRBV27,TRBD1,CASSWRQGTGANVLTF,TGTGCCAGCAGCTGGCGACAGGGAACTGGGGCCAACGTCCTGACTTTC
.,TRBJ2-1,TRBV7-6,TRBD2,CASSLRPSGSRDEQFF,TGTGCCAGCAGCTTACGGCCTAGCGGGAGTCGGGATGAGCAGTTCTTC
.,TRBJ2-5,TRBV19,.,CASSEQDQETQYF,TGTGCCAGTAGCGAGCAGGACCAAGAGACCCAGTACTTC
once,TRBJ2-1,TRBV5-1,TRBD1,CASSSGTGRSGDEQFF,TGCGCCAGCAGCTCCGGGACAGGTCGATCCGGCGATGAGCAGTTCTTC
.,TRBJ1-1,TRBV12-5,.,CASAPRENTEAFF,TGTGCTAGTGCGCCTCGAGAGAACACTGAAGCTTTCTTT
.,TRBJ1-1,TRBV10-3,TRBD1,CAISEWAGGTEAFF,TGTGCCATCAGTGAGTGGGCAGGGGGCACTGAAGCTTTCTTT
.,TRBJ2-7,TRBV6-5,.,CASTGAYEQYF,TGTGCCAGCACGGGGGCCTACGAGCAGTACTTC
.,TRBJ1-2,TRBV6-5,.,CASMFGREGWRGYTF,TGTGCCAGCATGTTTGGAAGGGAGGGTTGGCGTGGCTACACCTTC
.,TRBJ2-5,TRBV13,.,CASSLITGTSGETQYF,TGTGCCAGCAGCTTAATCACAGGGACCTCTGGGGAGACCCAGTACTTC
.,TRBJ1-3,TRBV28,TRBD1,CASLSPRGWDNTIYF,TGTGCCAGCCTTTCGCCCAGGGGGTGGGACAACACCATATATTTT
.,TRBJ2-2,TRBV12-3/TRBV12-4,.,CASTLRGGLELFF,TGTGCCAGCACCCTGAGGGGGGGCTTGGAGCTGTTTTTT
.,TRBJ1-5,TRBV21-1,.,CASSNVTGASNQPQHF,TGTGCCAGCAGCAACGTTACAGGGGCAAGCAATCAGCCCCAGCATTTT
.,TRBJ2-7,TRBV6-2/TRBV6-3,.,CASSFFGPSGEDEQYF,TGTGCCAGCAGTTTTTTCGGTCCGTCCGGGGAGGACGAGCAGTACTTC
once,TRBJ1-1,TRBV2,.,CASSHSGNTEAFF,TGTGCCAGCAGCCACTCGGGGAACACTGAAGCTTTTTTT
.,TRBJ2-2,TRBV4-2,TRBD1,CASSQAGTGVVAGELFF,TGTGCCAGCAGCCAAGCCGGGACAGGGGTAGTCGCCGGGGAGCTGTTTTTT
.,TRBJ1-4,TRBV7-6,.,CASSLQPREEKLFF,TGTGCCAGCAGCTTACAGCCCCGGGAGGAAAAACTGTTTTTT
.,TRBJ2-7,TRBV11-3,TRBD2,CASSLAGDTYEQYF,TGTGCCAGCAGTTTAGCGGGGGATACCTACGAGCAGTACTTC
.,TRBJ2-7,TRBV7-9,.,CASSHSQGPTYEQYF,TGTGCCAGCAGCCATTCTCAGGGTCCTACCTACGAGCAGTACTTC
.,TRBJ2-5,TRBV5-1,TRBD1,CASSLGDSLGETQYF,TGCGCCAGCAGCTTGGGGGACAGTCTTGGAGAGACCCAGTACTTC
few,TRBJ1-1,TRBV11-2,.,CASSPRPGAGAEAFF,TGTGCCAGCAGCCCAAGACCGGGAGCTGGCGCTGAAGCTTTCTTT
.,TRBJ1-1,TRBV5-1,TRBD1,CASLETGDGGKAFF,TGCGCCAGCTTGGAAACAGGGGATGGGGGAAAAGCTTTCTTT